This TCR beta chain was captured by sequencing in a study of T cell changes during pregnancy in multiple sclerosis. Repertoires were generated with immunoSEQ multiplex PCR, while TCRdb's copy carries only in-frame clones and drops some. This table holds around 58,000 clones, roughly 91% found once. The CDR3 totals 16 residues. Per germline, CDR1 SQVTM and CDR2 ANQGSEA. V lost 7 bases and J 0 bases, leaving 22 bases between the germline ends. The sample consisted of peripheral blood, taken before pregnancy. The origin of this receptor is a female donor with multiple sclerosis, enrolled in a pregnancy study. This sequence joins TRBV29-1 and TRBJ2-7; a weak D match, TRBD1 (6 bases). The CDR3 DNA sequence: TGCAGCGCCCTGCATCAGACAGGAAAAACCTCCTACGAGCAGTACTTC. Translated: CSALHQTGKTSYEQYF.